A single TCR beta chain is shown here with its context. Only one count was recorded for this clone. Its binding antigen is unknown. No base-level quality is on record; no much larger clone is a single base apart. Collaborating institutions collected whole blood in K2EDTA tubes following their own protocols. For TCRbeta analysis, collaborators shipped samples in one of three forms: frozen whole blood, isolated PBMCs, or DNA extracted from either of those sample types. This entry is derived from a study of blood T cell repertoires in COVID-19 (dated by TCRdb to the early 2020s). About the study as a whole: Samples from collaborators originated in the United States, Italy and Spain and spanned both the acute and convalescent phases of COVID-19. The material from the prospective study consisted of cDNA or gDNA derived from T cells, B-cell-depleted T cells, or PBMCs. The dataset comprised deeply sampled blood TCRbeta repertoires from subjects exposed to, actively infected with, or recovered from COVID-19. The repertoires were released in a freely available public database intended as a resource for research on the immune response to SARS-CoV-2. Samples came from the ongoing ImmuneRACE study (first 160 participants) plus 1,254 subjects from 6 global collaborators. A de-identified subject ID, COVID-19 status, age in years and sex were almost always included in the sample metadata. Where available, HLA class I and class II types were obtained from metadata supplied by the sample provider rather than from assay-based typing.

The study at large found these results: The quantity of clinical and demographic metadata differed by source and by participant and was supplied without curation.

The CDR3, from cysteine to phenylalanine, totals 15 residues. Just the 45-base CDR3 DNA is kept, in frame starting at base 1. Per the germline V gene, KGHSH is the CDR1 and LQKENI is the CDR2. Trimming costs V 2 bases and J 2 bases, and their ends lie 12 bases apart. TCRbeta CDR3 regions were amplified from genomic DNA using the immunoSEQ Assay, a bias-controlled multiplex PCR. The source study handled its data this way. Within the assay, amplification of reference gene primers was used to estimate how many nucleated cells each sample contained. To quantify the absolute abundance of each unique TCRbeta CDR3 rearrangement, sequence reads were collapsed and filtered. Productive Simpson clonality was computed per sample as the square root of Simpson's diversity index over productive rearrangements. The table comes from immuneACCESS by way of TCRdb, which keeps in-frame sequences with V and J called. Part of the clones is missing from these tables; in studies checked, under half for an unresolved V gene and the rest for unknown reasons. V and J calls plus clone size are reproduced from that table; the DNA served to infer D and trimming. The sample profile shows around 57,000 clones; around 87% of them were found once. The ten largest clonotypes hold 7.8% of the sample.

The TCR sequence derives from a man between 45 and 60 years old with active COVID-19. The sequencing input was peripheral blood. In this chain, TRBV18 is recombined with TRBJ2-5, with TRBD1 as a weak D call on 7 bases. Read as DNA, the sequence is TGTGCCAGCTCACCAGCGGGGACAGTACAAGAGACCCAGTACTTC. This sequence encodes CASSPAGTVQETQYF.